Many counts were recorded for the clone carrying this T cell receptor beta chain. Antigen specificity is unknown. This sample is part of a study of blood T cells in healthy people across ages. Turning to the study itself: Per every two T cells, about one barcoded beta molecule was captured by template switching. General study points: Diversity was higher, and naive CD4+ cells more numerous, in long-lived donors than in aged donors. Strong correlation was found linking TCR beta diversity to naive T cell percentage.

A sample-barcoded 5' primer and a J-beta primer mix were used in a second PCR of roughly 6 to 11 cycles. With 12 random nucleotides, a template-switch adaptor tagged each individual cDNA molecule. TCRdb called the 5' RACE reads again in MiXCR, with one record for every CDR3 protein. The sample carries roughly 1.9 million distinct CDR3 sequences, roughly two fifths recorded once. Trimming shortened V by 4 bases and J by 6 bases, and 14 bases separated the two germline ends. This CDR3 contains 14 residues. Germline V gives CDR1 SGDLS, CDR2 YYNGEE. The V call is TRBV9, the J call TRBJ2-1; weak D call: TRBD2 (6 bases). This receptor was obtained from a human donor in good health. The sample was blood. CDR3 DNA sequence: TGTGCCAGCAGCCCTGTGGAGGGGATCAATGAGCAGTTCTTC. This gives the protein CASSPVEGINEQFF.